This T cell receptor (beta chain) was recovered during a study of T cells in Graves' hyperthyroidism and ophthalmopathy (dated by TCRdb to between 2017 and 2020). With regard to the full study: Peripheral blood samples were taken at initial diagnosis, before any treatment was given. To identify TCR V-J signatures that set the groups apart, the researchers used a discovery cohort of about a hundred patients, made up of approximately 43 with Graves' ophthalmopathy and 57 with stable Graves' hyperthyroidism. Following sampling, methimazole starting at 30 mg daily was given to hyperthyroidism patients, and high-dose intravenous methylprednisolone was given to ophthalmopathy patients. Thyroid tissue and blood T-cell repertoires from several Graves' hyperthyroidism patients were also compared in the study. The paper describes TCR Vbeta CDR3 sequencing of about 140 peripheral blood samples, made up of some 42 ophthalmopathy patients, around 73 hyperthyroidism patients and 17 progressor patients. The 100 or so discovery patients were randomly split 7:3 into training and test sets. An independent validation cohort of under 20 hyperthyroidism patients and about 15 patients who later progressed to ophthalmopathy tested prospective prediction of ophthalmopathy. Results the study describes overall, beyond this receptor: Ophthalmopathy was separated from stable hyperthyroidism by a 13 V-J signature model, with around 88% sensitivity and roughly 81% specificity obtained in cross-validation and 80%/75% obtained in testing. No statistical method was used to set the sample size in advance, and investigators knew the group allocation. Most expanded thyroid clonotypes (frequency above 0.001) were also detected in blood, a finding suggesting that blood repertoires may reflect thyroid immune responses. In validation, the model predicted progression to ophthalmopathy with over 60% sensitivity and around 72% specificity, a median of about six months before onset.

Ophthalmopathy patients had moderately to severely active disease, with a Clinical Activity Score of 3 or more, a NOSPECS grade of 4 or more, and a disease duration of less than 3 months. Any patient with an uncontrolled infection, another autoimmune disease, pregnancy or lactation was excluded. Diagnoses relied on clinical symptoms, serum thyroxine and TRAb, thyroid ultrasound and orbital computed tomography. PBMCs were isolated from about 10 ml of fresh peripheral blood by Ficoll-Paque density gradient centrifugation. Trizol reagent was used to extract total RNA, and RNA quality was then checked on an Agilent 2100 Bioanalyzer. Sequences SSHAT (CDR1) and FNYEAQ (CDR2) are obtained from the germline V gene (reference sequence). Reading from cysteine to phenylalanine, the CDR3 counts 16 amino acids. Just CDR3 DNA is preserved here, 48 bases in frame from base 1. TCR beta CDR3 regions were amplified from RNA transcripts. For the first round of RT-PCR on the TCR CDR3, the HTBI primer set was used together with the Qiagen OneStep RT-PCR kit. Libraries were constructed in a second round of multiplex PCR, after which size selection and purification were performed. Paired-end sequencing of the libraries was performed with 100 bp reads on an Illumina HiSeq2000. The paper's data handling went like this. SOAPnuke was used to process the raw data, removing reads that contained adapters or uncalled bases, had a mean Phred below 15, or lacked an exact match to the constant primer or identifier. High-quality paired reads were merged with COPE v1.2.5, and unique nucleotide sequences were defined as clonotypes. MiTCR v1.1 was used to align clonotypes to the IMGT TRBV, TRBD and TRBJ reference segments. The analysis was restricted to V-J combinations with a frequency above 0.0001, which together covered about 99% of the repertoires. The TCS score was defined as F50 (clonal expansion) divided by E x V (chaos), with BLOSUM62-based TCRdist calculated between CDR3 peptides within each V-J. Welch's t-statistics and random forest reduced around 550 V-J features to 10 to 15, which were used in a naive Bayes classifier (R e1071). TCRdb applied fastp at Q25 and MiXCR to the public reads, then kept only in-frame beta chains. Each entry merges the rows of one CDR3 protein and shows their most common DNA and genes. The V and J calls here are based on TCRdb, not the publication. A total of about 530,000 distinct CDR3 sequences appear in this sample, approximately 17% of them only once. Under 20% of the sample is taken by the ten largest.

This clonotype was observed at least ten times. Its antigen is currently not known. At one end, the junction sequence differs from germline, possibly due to a read error. This clonotype was sampled from a woman between 18 and 29 years old with Graves' ophthalmopathy. Recombination connected TRBV7-7 to TRBJ2-1, and 14 junction bases match TRBD2. The sample taken for sequencing was blood. CDR3 loop: CASSPGGTSGRNEQFF. Here is the DNA: TGTGCTAGCAGCCCGGGCGGGACTAGCGGGAGAAATGAGCAGTTCTTC.